The entry below describes one T cell receptor beta chain. This clonotype has a count of ten or more. No antigen is known for it. An end of the junction differs from the germline gene, which may be a read error. The CDR3 contains 15 residues, cysteine and phenylalanine counted. The CDR3 DNA has 45 bases and is translated from base 1. For CDR1 and CDR2, the germline V gene (reference sequence) lists SSHAT and FNYEAQ. The time point tag for this specimen amounts to: newly diagnosed GD, antithyroid drugs for less than 3 months. For both TCR sequencing and RNA sequencing, RNA was extracted from PBMCs in TRIzol. The diagnosis of Graves' disease followed American Thyroid Association guidelines. Patients for the study were recruited at an endocrinology department in Xi'an, China. Each patient gave about 10 milliliters of peripheral blood, collected in an EDTA anticoagulant tube. Ficoll Paque Plus density gradient separation was used to isolate PBMCs, and no further T cell sorting was done. An Agilent 2100 Bioanalyzer and agarose gel were used to assess RNA quality, and a NanoDrop 2000 was used to measure RNA concentration.

The library was produced with multiplex PCR. The run used an Illumina HiSeq 4000. TCR beta libraries were built with iRepertoire HTBI primers and Arm-PCR amplification of CDR3 regions. Before sequencing, the PCR products went through gel purification. Under the source paper's analysis protocol: Gene usage analysis of CDR3 amino acid clonotypes used the 55 to 80 TRBV and 14 TRBJ segments found across samples. COPE and FqMerger were used to merge filtered high-quality paired reads into contigs. BLAST was used to align contigs to IMGT TRBV, TRBD and TRBJ reference genes, and CDR3 was defined according to IMGT. Highly expanded clones were defined as clonotypes with a frequency above 0.1%. Shannon entropy served as the measure of repertoire diversity, while the Gini coefficient captured V-J evenness. A clonotype found in more than one individual was treated as public. The public reads were run again by TCRdb, first through fastp at Q25 and then through MiXCR, and only productive beta chains were kept. For every CDR3 protein sequence, its rows merge into one entry that carries the most common genes and DNA. These V and J calls derive from TCRdb rather than the authors' analysis. The sample table holds approximately 460,000 distinct CDR3 sequences, of which over 15% were seen once. The top ten constitute about 10% of the sample.

The source of the sample is a study of regulatory T cells in long-lasting Graves disease (dated by TCRdb to about 2021). For context, the study as a whole: In the newly diagnosed Graves' disease group, patients had been taking antithyroid drugs for less than 3 months. This study used TCR sequencing and RNA sequencing of peripheral blood to compare persistent Graves' disease patients against newly diagnosed Graves' disease patients. A total of about 33 samples underwent TCR sequencing, from around 13 patients with persistent Graves' disease and around 20 patients with newly diagnosed Graves' disease. The study took place in China and was registered as a clinical trial.

The paper as a whole reports these results and caveats: Peripheral blood alone was examined, since thyroid tissue, which constituted the primary lesion, could not be accessed. Persistent disease showed preferential use of TRBV28, TRBJ1-2 and TRBJ2-5, whereas newly diagnosed disease favored TRBV20-1 and TRBJ2-1. Sequencing and analysis were limited to the TCR beta chain. Compared with newly diagnosed patients, persistent Graves' disease patients had lower TCR Shannon entropy and fewer highly expanded clones, which suggests clonal expansion. The authors noted that the small sample size was a limitation that may lower accuracy. A larger number of public clonotypes was shared among persistent patients (under 3,000) than among newly diagnosed patients (approximately 1,000).

This sample was also put to use in a study of T cells in Graves' hyperthyroidism and ophthalmopathy. Reported in the second study: Stable Graves' hyperthyroidism was defined as no progression to ophthalmopathy during 18 months of follow-up. The hyperthyroidism patients were between 18 and 65 years old and newly diagnosed, with a disease duration of less than 2 months. Patients with uncontrolled infections, other autoimmune diseases, pregnancy or lactation were excluded. Clinical symptoms, serum thyroxine and TRAb, thyroid ultrasound, and orbital computed tomography formed the basis for the diagnoses. The TCR CDR3 was subjected to a first round of RT-PCR using the HTBI primer set and the Qiagen OneStep RT-PCR kit. Most expanded thyroid clonotypes (frequency above 0.001) were also detected in blood, a finding suggesting that blood repertoires may reflect thyroid immune responses. A 13 V-J signature model separated ophthalmopathy from stable hyperthyroidism, with just over 85% sensitivity and just under 84% specificity in cross-validation and 80%/75% in testing. During validation, the model predicted progression to ophthalmopathy a median of approximately 6 months ahead of onset, with around 70% sensitivity and around 73% specificity. TCR V-J signatures able to tell the groups apart were searched for in a discovery cohort of approximately 95 patients, of whom around 42 had Graves' ophthalmopathy and 57 had stable Graves' hyperthyroidism. Prospective prediction of ophthalmopathy was tested in an independent validation cohort of some 20 hyperthyroidism patients and approximately 17 patients who later progressed to ophthalmopathy. For training and testing, the approximately 92 patients in the discovery cohort were randomly divided in a 7:3 ratio. Thyroid tissue and blood T-cell repertoires from about six Graves' hyperthyroidism patients were also compared in the study. After sampling, hyperthyroidism patients received methimazole starting at 30 mg daily, and ophthalmopathy patients received high-dose intravenous methylprednisolone. The libraries were constructed in a second round of multiplex PCR and then size-selected and purified. Libraries were sequenced paired-end with 100 bp reads on an Illumina HiSeq2000. SOAPnuke was used to process the raw data, throwing out any read that contained adapters or uncalled bases, had a mean Phred below 15, or lacked an exact constant-primer or identifier match. High-quality paired reads were merged with COPE v1.2.5, and unique nucleotide sequences were defined as clonotypes. MiTCR v1.1 was used to align the clonotypes against IMGT TRBV, TRBD and TRBJ reference segments. The analysis was restricted to V-J combinations with a frequency above 0.0001, which together covered 99.2% of the repertoires. The TCS score was defined as F50 (clonal expansion) divided by E x V (chaos), with BLOSUM62-based TCRdist calculated between CDR3 peptides within each V-J. Welch's t-statistics and random forest reduced 450 to 600 V-J features to about 12, which were used in a naive Bayes classifier (R e1071). No statistical method was used to set the sample size in advance, and investigators knew the group allocation. The paper describes TCR Vbeta CDR3 sequencing of about 140 peripheral blood samples, made up of about 41 ophthalmopathy patients, around 78 hyperthyroidism patients and some 17 progressor patients.

The source is a woman in her twenties or thirties with Graves disease. Donor details come from another sample of the same person, matched by shared clones. Rearrangement joined TRBV7-7 to TRBJ2-1; the junction holds 9 bases that match TRBD1. The sample in question was peripheral blood mononuclear cells (PBMCs), obtained at new diagnosis, from a patient treated with antithyroid drugs. The base sequence is TGTGCTAGCAGCTTTTCGACAGGGGGTTTGAATGAGCAGTTCTTC. It translates to CASSFSTGGLNEQFF. Here the CDR3 is joined to the reference TRBV7-7 and TRBJ2-1 genes, and the full variable domain is: GAGVSQSPRYKVTKRGQDVTLRCDPISSHATLYWYQQALGQGPEFLTYFNYEAQPDKSGLPSDRFSAERPEGSISTLTIQRTEQRDSAMYRCASSFSTGGLNEQFFGPGTRLTVL.